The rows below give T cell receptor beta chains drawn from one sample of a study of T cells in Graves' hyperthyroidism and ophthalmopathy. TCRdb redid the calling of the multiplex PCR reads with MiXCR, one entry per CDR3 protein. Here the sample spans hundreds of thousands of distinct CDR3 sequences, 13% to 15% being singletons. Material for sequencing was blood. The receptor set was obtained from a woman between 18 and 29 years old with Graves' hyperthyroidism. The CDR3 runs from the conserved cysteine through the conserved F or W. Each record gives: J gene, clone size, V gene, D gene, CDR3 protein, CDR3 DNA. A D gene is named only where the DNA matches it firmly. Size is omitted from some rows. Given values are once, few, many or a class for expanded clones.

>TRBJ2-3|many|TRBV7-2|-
CASSLERGAGNTDTQYF
TGTGCCAGCAGCTTAGAGAGGGGGGCTGGAAACACAGATACGCAGTATTTT
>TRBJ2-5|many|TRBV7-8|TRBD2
CASSTRTSGKGRVQETQYF
TGTGCCAGCAGCACCAGGACTAGCGGGAAGGGGAGGGTCCAAGAGACCCAGTACTTC
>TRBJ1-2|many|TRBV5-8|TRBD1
CASSLSGTGFGYTF
TGTGCCAGCAGCTTATCCGGGACAGGGTTTGGCTACACCTTC
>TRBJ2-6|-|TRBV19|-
CASRRLISGANVLTF
TGTGCCAGTAGGCGACTGATCTCTGGGGCCAACGTCCTGACTTTC
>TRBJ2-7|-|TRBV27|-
CASRNIALGYEQYF
TGTGCCAGCAGAAATATAGCGTTGGGTTACGAGCAGTACTTC
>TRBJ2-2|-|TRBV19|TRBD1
CASTDDRVNTGELFF
TGTGCCAGTACCGACGACAGGGTAAACACCGGGGAGCTGTTTTTT
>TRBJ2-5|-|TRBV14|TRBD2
CASSLTGLAGGTQYF
TGTGCCAGCAGCCTAACCGGACTAGCGGGAGGGACCCAGTACTTC
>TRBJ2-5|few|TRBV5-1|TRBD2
CASSLQAGEAETQYF
TGCGCCAGCAGCTTACAAGCGGGAGAGGCAGAGACCCAGTACTTC
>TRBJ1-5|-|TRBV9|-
CASSKGSGNQPQHF
TGTGCCAGCAGCAAGGGGTCCGGCAATCAGCCCCAGCATTTT
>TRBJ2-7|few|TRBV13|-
CASRPGPREQYF
TGTGCCAGCCGGCCGGGCCCTAGGGAGCAGTACTTC
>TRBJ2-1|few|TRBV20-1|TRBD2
CSASYTSGGEQFF
TGCAGTGCTTCCTACACTAGCGGTGGAGAGCAGTTCTTC